This T cell receptor (beta chain) is from a study of T cells in Graves' hyperthyroidism and ophthalmopathy. Amplification targeted TCR beta CDR3 regions from RNA transcripts. When the TCR CDR3 underwent first-round RT-PCR, the HTBI primer set was used. Each CDR3 protein is one row after TCRdb ran MiXCR on the multiplex PCR reads. The sample holds about 840,000 distinct CDR3 sequences, over 35% seen once. This CDR3 contains 14 residues. The junction had 10 bases not matched to a gene; V was cut back by 4 bases and J by 9 bases. Per the germline V gene, CDR1 is MGHRA and CDR2 is YSYEKL. The origin of this receptor is a man younger than 30 with Graves' hyperthyroidism. V is TRBV4-1 and J is TRBJ2-5, with 8 bases matching TRBD1. Material: blood. Here the CDR3 reads CASSLRTGNQPQYF. The CDR3, as DNA: TGCGCCAGCAGCCTACGGACAGGGAATCAGCCCCAGTACTTC.